This entry describes one TCR beta chain. This table comes from immunoSEQ multiplex PCR, and its TCRdb copy is limited to in-frame clones, with some not included. The sample contains 300,000 to 400,000 clones, 86% of which appear only once. This CDR3 contains 17 residues. Trimming at V came to 5 bases and at J to 4 bases, leaving 8 bases not matched to a gene. Germline CDR1 MNHNY, CDR2 SVGAGI (reference sequence). The data stem from a study of Ad26.COV2.S vaccination and SARS-CoV-2 variants. Treatment given: about 20 received Ad26.COV2.S at low or high dose, single or two shots; a few received placebo; per-sample allocation not given. Each sample was drawn 63 days after the first injection (of vaccine or placebo).

The chain carries TRBV6-6 and TRBJ2-6; 10 nucleotides agree with TRBD1. This receptor was identified in a person aged 18-60 years who received the Ad26.COV2.S COVID-19 vaccine or a placebo. The sequenced sample was peripheral blood, obtained in a trial of Ad26.COV2.S vaccine versus placebo. The CDR3 here is CASSRDRGTSGANVLTF. The DNA for the CDR3 is TGTGCCAGCAGTCGGGACAGGGGAACGTCCGGGGCCAACGTCCTGACTTTC.